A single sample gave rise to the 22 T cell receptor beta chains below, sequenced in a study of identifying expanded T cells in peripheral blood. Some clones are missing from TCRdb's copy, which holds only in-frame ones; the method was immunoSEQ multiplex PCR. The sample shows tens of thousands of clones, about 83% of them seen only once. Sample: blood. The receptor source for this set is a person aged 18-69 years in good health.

The CDR3 reads CASSPLRDTEAFF. The DNA for the CDR3 is TGTGCCAGCTCACCACTTAGGGACACTGAAGCTTTCTTT. The chain links TRBV18 to TRBJ1-1; unclear D gene. Germline-derived CDR1 and CDR2 are KGHSH and LQKENI. Trimming removed 1 base from V and 3 bases from J, with 6 bases in between. The CDR3 spans 13 residues.

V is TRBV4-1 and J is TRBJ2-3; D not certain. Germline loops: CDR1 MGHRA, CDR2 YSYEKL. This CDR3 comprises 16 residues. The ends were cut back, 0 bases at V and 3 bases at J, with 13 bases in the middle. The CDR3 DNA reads TGCGCCAGCAGCCAAGATGTGGGATCCGGGACAGATACGCAGTATTTT. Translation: CASSQDVGSGTDTQYF.

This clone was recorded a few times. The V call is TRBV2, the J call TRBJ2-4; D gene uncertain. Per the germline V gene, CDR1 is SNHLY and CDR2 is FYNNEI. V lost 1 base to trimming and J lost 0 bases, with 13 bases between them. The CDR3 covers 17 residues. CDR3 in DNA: TGTGCCAGCAGTGAAGTAGGGCTCCTGCTAGCCAAAAACATTCAGTACTTC. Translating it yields CASSEVGLLLAKNIQYF.

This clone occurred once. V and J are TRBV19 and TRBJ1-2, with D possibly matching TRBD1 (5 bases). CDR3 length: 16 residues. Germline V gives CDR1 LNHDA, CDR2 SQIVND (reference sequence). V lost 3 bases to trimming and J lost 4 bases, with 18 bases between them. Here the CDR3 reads CASSMRDSRAFYGYTF. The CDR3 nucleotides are TGTGCCAGTAGTATGAGAGACAGTAGGGCTTTCTATGGCTACACCTTC.

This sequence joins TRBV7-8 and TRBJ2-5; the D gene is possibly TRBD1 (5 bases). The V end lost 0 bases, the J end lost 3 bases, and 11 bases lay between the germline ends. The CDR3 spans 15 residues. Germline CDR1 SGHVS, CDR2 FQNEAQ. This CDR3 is CASSLALGVKETQYF. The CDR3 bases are TGTGCCAGCAGCTTAGCGCTAGGGGTAAAAGAGACCCAGTACTTC.

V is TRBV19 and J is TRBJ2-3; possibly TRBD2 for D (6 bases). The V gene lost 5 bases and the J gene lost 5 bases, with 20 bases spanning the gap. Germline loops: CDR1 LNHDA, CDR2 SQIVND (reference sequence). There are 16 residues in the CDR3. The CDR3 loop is CASSARVAAIEDTQYF. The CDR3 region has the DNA TGTGCCAGTAGTGCGAGAGTAGCGGCCATAGAAGATACGCAGTATTTT.

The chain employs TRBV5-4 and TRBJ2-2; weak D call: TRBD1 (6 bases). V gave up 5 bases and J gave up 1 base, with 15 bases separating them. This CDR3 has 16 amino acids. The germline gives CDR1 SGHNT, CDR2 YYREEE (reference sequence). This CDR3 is CASSIARGMNTGELFF. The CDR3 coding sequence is TGTGCCAGCAGTATAGCTAGGGGGATGAACACCGGGGAGCTGTTTTTT.

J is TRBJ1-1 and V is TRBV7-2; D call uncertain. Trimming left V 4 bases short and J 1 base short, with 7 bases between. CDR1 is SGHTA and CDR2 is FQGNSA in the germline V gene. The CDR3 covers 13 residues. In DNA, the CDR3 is TGTGCCAGCAGCTCTAACAGGAACACTGAAGCTTTCTTT. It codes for CASSSNRNTEAFF.

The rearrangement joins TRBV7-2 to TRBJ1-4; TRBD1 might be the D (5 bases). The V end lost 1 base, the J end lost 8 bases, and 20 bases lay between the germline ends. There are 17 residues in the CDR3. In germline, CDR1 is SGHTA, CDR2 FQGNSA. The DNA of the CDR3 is TGTGCCAGCAGCTTAGGTGGGGGAGGCCGGTTACGGGAAAAACTGTTTTTT. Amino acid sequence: CASSLGGGGRLREKLFF.

CDR3 coding DNA: TGTGCCAGCAGCTTGGTTAAGAACACCGGGGAGCTGTTTTTT. Amino acids: CASSLVKNTGELFF. The gene calls are TRBV5-4 and TRBJ2-2; D is unresolved. Trimming removed 0 bases at V and 1 base at J, with 4 bases between. The CDR3 contains 14 residues. Germline V gives CDR1 SGHNT, CDR2 YYREEE (reference sequence).

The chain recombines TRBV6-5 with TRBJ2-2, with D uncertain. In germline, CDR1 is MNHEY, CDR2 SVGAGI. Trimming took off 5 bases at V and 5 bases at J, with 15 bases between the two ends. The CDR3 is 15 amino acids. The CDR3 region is CASSKGLQPTGELFF. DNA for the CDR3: TGTGCCAGCAGTAAAGGCCTTCAACCGACCGGGGAGCTGTTTTTT.

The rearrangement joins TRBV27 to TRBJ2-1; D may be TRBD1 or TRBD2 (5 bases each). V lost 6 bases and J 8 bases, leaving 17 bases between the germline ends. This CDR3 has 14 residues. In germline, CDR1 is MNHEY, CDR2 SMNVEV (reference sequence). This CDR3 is CASSWGTSHDEQFF. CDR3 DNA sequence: TGTGCCAGCAGCTGGGGGACCTCCCATGATGAGCAGTTCTTC.

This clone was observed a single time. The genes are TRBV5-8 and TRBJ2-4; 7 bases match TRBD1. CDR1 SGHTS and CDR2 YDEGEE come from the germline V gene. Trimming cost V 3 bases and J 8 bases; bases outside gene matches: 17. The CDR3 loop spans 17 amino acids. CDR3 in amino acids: CASSSGQATRAGDIQYF. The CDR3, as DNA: TGTGCCAGCAGCTCCGGACAGGCGACTCGGGCAGGGGACATTCAGTACTTC. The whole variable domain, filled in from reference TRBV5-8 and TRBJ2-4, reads EAGVTQSPTHLIKTRGQQATLRCSPISGHTSVYWYQQALGLGLQFLLWYDEGEERNRGNFPPRFSGRQFPNYSSELNVNALELEDSALYLCASSSGQATRAGDIQYFGAGTRLSVL.

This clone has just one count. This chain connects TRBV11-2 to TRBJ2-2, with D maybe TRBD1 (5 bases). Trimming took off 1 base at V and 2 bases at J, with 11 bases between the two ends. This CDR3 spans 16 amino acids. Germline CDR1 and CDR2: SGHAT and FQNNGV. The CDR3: CASSLGRQGNTGELFF. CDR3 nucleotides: TGTGCCAGCAGCTTAGGTCGTCAGGGAAACACCGGGGAGCTGTTTTTT.

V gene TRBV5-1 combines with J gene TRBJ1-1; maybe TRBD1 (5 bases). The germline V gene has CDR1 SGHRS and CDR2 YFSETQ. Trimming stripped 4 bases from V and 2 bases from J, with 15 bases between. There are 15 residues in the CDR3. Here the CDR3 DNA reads TGCGCCAGCAGCCGGACCGGGGGGGTCAACACTGAAGCTTTCTTT. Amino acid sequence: CASSRTGGVNTEAFF.

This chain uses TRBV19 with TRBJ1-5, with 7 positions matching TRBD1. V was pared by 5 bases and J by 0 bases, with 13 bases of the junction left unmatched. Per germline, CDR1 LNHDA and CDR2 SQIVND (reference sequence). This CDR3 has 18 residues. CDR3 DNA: TGTGCCAGTAGTCCTTCGGGAGGGGGCGGATTTAGCAATCAGCCCCAGCATTTT. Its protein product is CASSPSGGGGFSNQPQHF.

As DNA, the CDR3 is TGCGCCAGCAGCTCCGGACAGGGCTTAGATACGCAGTATTTT. The encoded protein is CASSSGQGLDTQYF. The J gene is TRBJ2-3, the V gene TRBV5-1, with 8 bases matching TRBD1. V lost 3 bases to trimming and J lost 5 bases; unmatched junction nucleotides: 5. Germline lookup yields CDR1 SGHRS and CDR2 YFSETQ. The CDR3 runs to 14 residues.

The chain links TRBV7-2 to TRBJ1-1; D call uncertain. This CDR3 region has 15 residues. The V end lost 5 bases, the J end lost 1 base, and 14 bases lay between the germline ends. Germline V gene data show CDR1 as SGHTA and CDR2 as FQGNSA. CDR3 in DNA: TGTGCCAGCAGCACACAAGGACGGACGAACACTGAAGCTTTCTTT. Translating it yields CASSTQGRTNTEAFF. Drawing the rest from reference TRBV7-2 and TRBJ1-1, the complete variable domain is GAGVSQSPSNKVTEKGKDVELRCDPISGHTALYWYRQSLGQGLEFLIYFQGNSAPDKSGLPSDRFSAERTGGSVSTLTIQRTQQEDSAVYLCASSTQGRTNTEAFFGQGTRLTVV.

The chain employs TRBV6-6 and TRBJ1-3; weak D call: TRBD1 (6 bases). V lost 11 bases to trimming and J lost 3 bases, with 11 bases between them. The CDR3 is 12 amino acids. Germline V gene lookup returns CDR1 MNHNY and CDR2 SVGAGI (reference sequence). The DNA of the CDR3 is TGTGCCCGAAGGGACATTGGAAACACCATATATTTT. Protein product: CARRDIGNTIYF.

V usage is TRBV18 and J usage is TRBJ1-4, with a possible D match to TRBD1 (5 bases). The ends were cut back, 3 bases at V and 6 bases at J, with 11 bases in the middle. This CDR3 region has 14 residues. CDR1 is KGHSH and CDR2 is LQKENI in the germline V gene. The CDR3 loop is CASSPPGLHEKLFF. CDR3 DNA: TGTGCCAGCTCACCGCCGGGACTGCATGAAAAACTGTTTTTT.

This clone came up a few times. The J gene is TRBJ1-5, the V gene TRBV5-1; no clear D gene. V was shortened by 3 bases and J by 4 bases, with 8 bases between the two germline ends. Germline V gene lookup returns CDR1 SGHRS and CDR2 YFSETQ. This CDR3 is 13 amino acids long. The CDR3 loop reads CASSSAGNQPQHF. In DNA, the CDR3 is TGCGCCAGCAGCTCCGCGGGGAATCAGCCCCAGCATTTT. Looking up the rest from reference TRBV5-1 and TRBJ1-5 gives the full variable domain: KAGVTQTPRYLIKTRGQQVTLSCSPISGHRSVSWYQQTPGQGLQFLFEYFSETQRNKGNFPGRFSGRQFSNSRSEMNVSTLELGDSALYLCASSSAGNQPQHFGDGTRLSIL.

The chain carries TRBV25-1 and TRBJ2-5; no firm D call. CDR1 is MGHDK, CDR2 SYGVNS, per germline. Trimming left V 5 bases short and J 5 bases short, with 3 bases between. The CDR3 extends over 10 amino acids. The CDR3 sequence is CASSLETQYF. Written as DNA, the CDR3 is TGTGCCAGCAGTTTGGAGACCCAGTACTTC.